The TCR beta chain under discussion was sequenced for a study of T cell responses to AZD1222 COVID-19 vaccine. Study conclusions and caveats: The CD4 TCRs associated with vaccination extended across spike and predominated at 160-218 and 743-854. Epitopes outside B.1.351 and B.1.1.7 mutated regions reportedly drew nearly half of spike TCRs.

Measured with immunoSEQ multiplex PCR; TCRdb has only the in-frame clones, and not every one. The top ten hold around 20% of the sample, which has about 18,000 clones, roughly 76% seen once. V shed 5 bases and J 2 bases; nucleotides not matched to a gene: 8. CDR1 and CDR2 from the germline V gene are SNHLY and FYNNEI. CDR3 length equals 16 residues. This clone was seen only once. Its matching antigen is unknown. The starting material was peripheral blood, obtained 28 days after the second AZD1222 dose. V is TRBV2 and J is TRBJ2-1; 8 positions agree with TRBD2. This receptor was taken from an adult who received the AZD1222 COVID-19 vaccine. CDR3 protein: CASSYEGTSTYNEQFF. Here the CDR3 DNA reads TGTGCCAGCAGTTACGAGGGGACTAGTACCTACAATGAGCAGTTCTTC.